These 15 T cell receptor beta chains were all obtained from the same sample, sequenced in a study of blood T cells in healthy people across ages. A second PCR of 7 to 11 cycles used a sample-barcoded 5' primer and a J-beta primer mix. TCRdb reprocessed the 5' RACE reads via MiXCR and lists one record per CDR3 protein. The table records about 930,000 distinct CDR3 sequences, 25% to 30% of them present only once. These data were also reused for a study on T cells of mothers and their children.

Sequencing was performed on blood. These receptor sequences come from a woman aged 35 to 49 in good health.

This clonotype was recorded many times. V gene TRBV20-1 combines with J gene TRBJ2-5; 15 bases align to TRBD2. Germline CDR1 reads DFQATT; CDR2 reads SNEGSKA (reference sequence). The CDR3 runs to 18 residues. V trimming: 3 bases; J trimming: 2 bases; junction bases outside the gene matches: 10. As DNA, the CDR3 is TGCAGTGCTAGCCCACCAGGACTAGCGGGGGGGCTTCAAGAGACCCAGTACTTC. This translates into CSASPPGLAGGLQETQYF.

V usage is TRBV12-3 or TRBV12-4 and J usage is TRBJ2-3; D gene unclear. The V end was cut by 1 base, the J end by 2 bases, with 7 bases between. The length of the CDR3 is 14 residues. The DNA for the CDR3 is TGTGCCAGCAGTTTAGTCGCGACCACAGATACGCAGTATTTT. Protein sequence: CASSLVATTDTQYF.

As concerns this clonotype: This may stem from a read error, because a much larger clone lies one nucleotide away. The chain links TRBV9 to TRBJ2-7; D call uncertain. CDR1 and CDR2 from the germline V gene are SGDLS and YYNGEE. Trimming cost V 4 bases and J 1 base, with 9 bases left between them. The CDR3 has 13 residues. The CDR3 spells CASSSRRSYEQYF. The CDR3 DNA sequence: TGTGCCAGCAGCTCGCGACGGTCCTACGAGCAGTACTTC.

With regard to this clonotype: One end of the junction does not line up with germline, which may come from a read error. The chain employs TRBV3-1 and TRBJ2-5; D unclear. The germline CDR1 and CDR2 sequences are LGHDT and YNNKEL (reference sequence). The CDR3 loop spans 17 amino acids. The DNA for the CDR3 is TGTCCCAGCAGCCATGATCCGGTCCCTCCATTACAAGAGACCCAGTACTTC. Protein product: CPSSHDPVPPLQETQYF.

The chain couples TRBV18 to TRBJ1-1, with D possibly TRBD1 on 5 matching bases. Germline V lookup: CDR1 KGHSH, CDR2 LQKENI. The CDR3 is 14 residues long. Deletions cut 1 base from V and 7 bases from J, with 13 bases between. The CDR3 loop reads CASSPLTARDEAFF. The CDR3 DNA reads TGTGCCAGCTCACCACTGACAGCTAGGGATGAAGCTTTCTTT.

The chain uses TRBV5-1 and TRBJ2-7, with 7 positions matching TRBD1. Trimming cost V 4 bases and J 2 bases; bases outside gene matches: 12. Germline CDR1 SGHRS, CDR2 YFSETQ. The CDR3 totals 16 residues. Written as DNA, the CDR3 is TGCGCCAGCAGCCCGGCTTCGACAGGGATCACCTACGAGCAGTACTTC. Amino acid sequence: CASSPASTGITYEQYF.

V and J are TRBV2 and TRBJ2-1; the D is unclear. The V gene's germline CDR1 is SNHLY and CDR2 FYNNEI. V was clipped by 10 bases and J by 10 bases, with 14 bases between them. The length of the CDR3 is 11 residues. The CDR3 here is CAIGSFGEQFF. In nucleotides, the CDR3 is TGTGCCATCGGCTCATTCGGGGAGCAGTTCTTC. Full variable domain (outside the CDR3, taken from reference TRBV2 and TRBJ2-1): EPEVTQTPSHQVTQMGQEVILRCVPISNHLYFYWYRQILGQKVEFLVSFYNNEISEKSEIFDDQFSVERPDGSNFTLKIRSTKLEDSAMYFCAIGSFGEQFFGPGTRLTVL.

This clonotype showed up many times. The V and J genes are TRBV7-2 and TRBJ2-3; D remains unclear. Deletions cut 1 base from V and 0 bases from J, with 11 bases between. The CDR3 contains 16 residues. Germline lookup yields CDR1 SGHTA and CDR2 FQGNSA. CDR3 DNA sequence: TGTGCCAGCAGCTTAGGGTTAGGTACTAGCACAGATACGCAGTATTTT. Its protein is CASSLGLGTSTDTQYF.

This chain links TRBV20-1 with TRBJ1-1; 8 nucleotides line up with TRBD1. The CDR3 runs to 15 residues. Germline V gene data show CDR1 as DFQATT and CDR2 as SNEGSKA (reference sequence). After removal of 0 bases from V and 0 bases from J, the junction contained 3 bases not matched to a gene. In nucleotides, the CDR3 is TGCAGTGCTAGAGAACGACAGGGGATGAACACTGAAGCTTTCTTT. Encoded protein: CSARERQGMNTEAFF.

Note on this clonotype: This may come from a read error, since a much larger clone is one base off. V gene TRBV29-1 combines with J gene TRBJ1-1, with 7 bases lining up with TRBD1. Looked up from germline, CDR1 is SQVTM and CDR2 is ANQGSEA. CDR3 length: 12 amino acids. In nucleotides, the CDR3 is TGCGGCGCCCGAAGGGAACAGGGGGAAGCTTTCTTT. This encodes CGARREQGEAFF.

The rearrangement links TRBV5-5 to TRBJ2-7; 13 positions agree with TRBD2. The CDR3 sequence is 15 residues long. V shed 4 bases and J 4 bases; nucleotides not matched to a gene: 5. Germline lookup yields CDR1 SGHKS and CDR2 YYEKEE (reference sequence). Here the CDR3 reads CASSTLAGGPYEQYF. CDR3 DNA: TGTGCCAGCAGCACACTAGCGGGGGGGCCGTACGAGCAGTACTTC. Complete variable domain (other parts from reference TRBV5-5 and TRBJ2-7): DAGVTQSPTHLIKTRGQQVTLRCSPISGHKSVSWYQQVLGQGPQFIFQYYEKEERGRGNFPDRFSARQFPNYSSELNVNALLLGDSALYLCASSTLAGGPYEQYFGPGTRLTVT.

This clonotype has only a few counts. The chain links TRBV12-3 or TRBV12-4 to TRBJ2-3; D possibly matches TRBD1 or TRBD2 (5 bases each). With 1 base removed from V and 3 bases from J, the gap between germline ends came to 11 bases. The CDR3 runs 15 residues. This chain's CDR3 is CASSLEGLATDTQYF. DNA for the CDR3: TGTGCCAGCAGTTTAGAGGGGCTAGCAACAGATACGCAGTATTTT.

This clonotype was counted only a few times. A much larger clone is a single base away; this may be a read error. The V call is TRBV20-1, the J call TRBJ2-7; 12 nucleotides line up with TRBD1. The CDR3 is made up of 14 amino acids. The V and J ends lost 5 bases and 5 bases, in that order; junction bases with no gene match: 7. Per germline, CDR1 DFQATT and CDR2 SNEGSKA (reference sequence). CDR3 amino acids: CSAERGQGANEQYF. In DNA form, the CDR3 reads TGCAGTGCTGAAAGGGGACAGGGGGCCAACGAGCAGTACTTC.

Many counts were recorded for this clonotype. The chain combines TRBV6-5 with TRBJ2-7; D may be TRBD1 (6 bases). V was cut by 2 bases and J by 0 bases, with 11 bases left in between. The CDR3 has 15 residues. The germline V gene encodes CDR1 MNHEY and CDR2 SVGAGI. Here the CDR3 DNA reads TGTGCCAGCAGTTACCGGACAGCCGGCTCCTACGAGCAGTACTTC. This gives the protein CASSYRTAGSYEQYF.

This clonotype was recorded a few times. The chain links TRBV20-1 to TRBJ1-2, with 7 nucleotides matching TRBD1. The V gene end was trimmed by 2 bases and the J gene end by 7 bases; junction bases not matched to a gene: 13. This CDR3 region has 15 residues. Germline CDR1 DFQATT, CDR2 SNEGSKA (reference sequence). The CDR3 here is CSARIRVGGIIGYTF. In nucleotides, the CDR3 is TGCAGTGCTAGAATCCGTGTAGGGGGCATAATTGGCTACACCTTC.